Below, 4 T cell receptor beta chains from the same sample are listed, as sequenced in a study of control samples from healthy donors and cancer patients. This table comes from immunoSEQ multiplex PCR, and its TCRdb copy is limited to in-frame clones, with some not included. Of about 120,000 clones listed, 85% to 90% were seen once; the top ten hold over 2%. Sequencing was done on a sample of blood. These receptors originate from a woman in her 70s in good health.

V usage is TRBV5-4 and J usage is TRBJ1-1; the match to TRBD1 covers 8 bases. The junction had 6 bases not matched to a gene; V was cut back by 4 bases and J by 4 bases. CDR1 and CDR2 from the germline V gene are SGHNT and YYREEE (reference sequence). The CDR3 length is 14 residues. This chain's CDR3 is CASSPGQGFTEAFF. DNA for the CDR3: TGTGCCAGCAGCCCCGGACAGGGTTTCACTGAAGCTTTCTTT.

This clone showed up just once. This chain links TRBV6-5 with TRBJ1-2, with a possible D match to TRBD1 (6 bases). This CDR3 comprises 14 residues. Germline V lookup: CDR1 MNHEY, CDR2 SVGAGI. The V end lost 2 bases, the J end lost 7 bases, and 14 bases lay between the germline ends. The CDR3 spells CASSYNRGLVGYTF. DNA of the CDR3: TGTGCCAGCAGTTACAATCGGGGGCTAGTTGGCTACACCTTC.

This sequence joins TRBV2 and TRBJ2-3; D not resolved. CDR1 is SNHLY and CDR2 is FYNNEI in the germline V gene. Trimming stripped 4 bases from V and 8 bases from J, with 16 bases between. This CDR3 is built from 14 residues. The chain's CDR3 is CASSGQGTVGTQYF. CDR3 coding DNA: TGTGCCAGCAGTGGCCAAGGCACCGTTGGTACGCAGTATTTT.

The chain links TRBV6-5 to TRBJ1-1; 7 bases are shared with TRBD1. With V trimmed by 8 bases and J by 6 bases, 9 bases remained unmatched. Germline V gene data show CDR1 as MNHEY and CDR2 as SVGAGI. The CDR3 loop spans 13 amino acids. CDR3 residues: CASGLTGEAEAFF. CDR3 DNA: TGTGCCAGCGGGTTAACAGGGGAGGCTGAAGCTTTCTTT.